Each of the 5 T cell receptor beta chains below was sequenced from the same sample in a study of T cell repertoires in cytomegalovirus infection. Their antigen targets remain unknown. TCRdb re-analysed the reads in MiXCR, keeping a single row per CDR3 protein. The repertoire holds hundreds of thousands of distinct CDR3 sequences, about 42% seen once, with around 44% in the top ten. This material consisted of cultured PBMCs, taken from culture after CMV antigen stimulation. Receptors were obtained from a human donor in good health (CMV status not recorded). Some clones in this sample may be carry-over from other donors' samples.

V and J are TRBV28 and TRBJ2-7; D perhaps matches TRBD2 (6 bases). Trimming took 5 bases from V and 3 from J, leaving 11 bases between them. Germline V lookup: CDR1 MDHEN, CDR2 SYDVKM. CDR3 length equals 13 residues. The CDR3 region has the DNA TGTGCCAGCAGTCCGGGACTTTACTACGAGCAGTACTTC. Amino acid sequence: CASSPGLYYEQYF.

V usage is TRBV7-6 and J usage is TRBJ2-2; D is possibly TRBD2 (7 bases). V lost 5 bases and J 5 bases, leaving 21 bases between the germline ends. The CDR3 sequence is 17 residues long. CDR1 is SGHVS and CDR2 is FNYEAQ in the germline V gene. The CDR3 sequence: CASSLGGATYSTGELFF. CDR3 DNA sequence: TGTGCCAGCAGCCTAGGGGGGGCCACTTACAGTACCGGGGAGCTGTTTTTT.

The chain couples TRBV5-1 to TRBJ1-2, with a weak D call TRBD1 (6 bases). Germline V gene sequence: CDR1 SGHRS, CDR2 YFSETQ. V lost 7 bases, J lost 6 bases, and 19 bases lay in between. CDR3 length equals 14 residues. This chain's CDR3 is CASSIDTGGDGYTF. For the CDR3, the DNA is TGCGCCAGCTCCATTGATACGGGGGGCGATGGCTACACCTTC.

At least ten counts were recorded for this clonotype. DNA of the CDR3: TGTGCCAGCAGTTACGGGACTAGCGGGAGGGCCGGTGGAGAGACCCAGTACTTC. Amino acids: CASSYGTSGRAGGETQYF. This chain connects TRBV6-5 to TRBJ2-5, with TRBD2 matching over 16 bases. CDR3 length: 18 residues. Germline V gene sequence: CDR1 MNHEY, CDR2 SVGAGI. Unmatched junction bases numbered 7, after V lost 2 bases and J lost 4 bases.

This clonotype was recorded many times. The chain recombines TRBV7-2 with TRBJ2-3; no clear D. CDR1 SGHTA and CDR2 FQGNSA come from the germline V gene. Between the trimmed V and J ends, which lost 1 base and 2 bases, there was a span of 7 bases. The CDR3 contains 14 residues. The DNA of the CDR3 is TGTGCCAGCAGCTTAGTTTCCTACACAGATACGCAGTATTTT. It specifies CASSLVSYTDTQYF.